The 18 T cell receptor beta chains presented below share a single source sample, sequenced in a study of T cell responses to AZD1222 COVID-19 vaccine. Generated by immunoSEQ multiplex PCR, the TCRdb table keeps only in-frame clones and is missing some. The sample holds around 150,000 clones; over 85% are singletons and the top ten take roughly 7%. Specimen: peripheral blood, collected 28 days after the second AZD1222 dose. These receptors were collected from an adult who received the AZD1222 COVID-19 vaccine.

V is TRBV4-1 and J is TRBJ1-2; D perhaps matches TRBD1 (5 bases). Trimming shortened V by 1 base and J by 7 bases, and 13 bases separated the two germline ends. Germline assignment: CDR1 MGHRA and CDR2 YSYEKL. This CDR3 contains 14 residues. The CDR3 DNA reads as TGCGCCAGCAGCCAAGCGATGGGGCCTCGTGGCTACACCTTC. Amino acid sequence: CASSQAMGPRGYTF.

The chain recombines TRBV6-5 with TRBJ1-1, with unresolved D. From germline, CDR1 is MNHEY and CDR2 SVGAGI. The CDR3 covers 13 residues. Trimming removed 3 bases at V and 6 bases at J, with 11 bases between. This chain's CDR3 is CASSYAGKAEAFF. DNA of the CDR3: TGTGCCAGCAGTTATGCGGGAAAGGCTGAAGCTTTCTTT.

The chain is built from TRBV7-9 and TRBJ1-3, with unresolved D. V was trimmed by 5 bases and J by 4 bases, leaving 6 bases between them. The CDR3 loop spans 12 amino acids. Germline V gene lookup returns CDR1 SEHNR and CDR2 FQNEAQ (reference sequence). The CDR3 DNA sequence: TGTGCCAGCAGCGACCCGGGAAACACCATATATTTT. Translation: CASSDPGNTIYF.

This clone has just one count. The chain recombines TRBV6-2 or TRBV6-3 with TRBJ2-4; D unresolved. Between the trimmed V and J ends, which lost 6 bases and 2 bases, there was a span of 5 bases. This CDR3 region has 12 residues. CDR1 is MNHEY and CDR2 is SVGEGT in the germline V gene. Here the CDR3 DNA reads TGTGCCAGCAGCGGTTCCAAAAACATTCAGTACTTC. Protein product: CASSGSKNIQYF.

The chain uses TRBV2 and TRBJ1-6; D is perhaps TRBD1 (6 bases). The length of the CDR3 is 14 residues. Looked up from germline, CDR1 is SNHLY and CDR2 is FYNNEI. The germline V and J ends were trimmed by 7 bases and 9 bases, with 16 bases remaining between them. As DNA, the CDR3 is TGTGCCAGCAACAGGGAGGTTGGTACTTCACCCCTCCACTTT. It encodes CASNREVGTSPLHF. Full variable domain (missing parts from reference TRBV2 and TRBJ1-6): EPEVTQTPSHQVTQMGQEVILRCVPISNHLYFYWYRQILGQKVEFLVSFYNNEISEKSEIFDDQFSVERPDGSNFTLKIRSTKLEDSAMYFCASNREVGTSPLHFGNGTRLTVT.

This chain links TRBV24-1 with TRBJ2-3; the match to TRBD1 covers 9 bases. Germline lookup yields CDR1 KGHDR and CDR2 SFDVKD. V lost 1 base to trimming and J lost 6 bases; unmatched junction nucleotides: 10. The CDR3 sequence is 17 residues long. The CDR3 DNA reads as TGTGCCACCAGTGATTTCAAAACAGGGGGCGTCAGGGATACGCAGTATTTT. Translation: CATSDFKTGGVRDTQYF.

The rearrangement links TRBV5-1 to TRBJ2-1; weak D call: TRBD2 (5 bases). Germline values: CDR1 SGHRS, CDR2 YFSETQ. This CDR3 region has 15 residues. V was trimmed by 4 bases and J by 9 bases, leaving 20 bases between them. For the CDR3, the DNA is TGCGCCAGCAGCCCAACAGTCACTAGTTCGGGTGAGCAGTTCTTC. Its protein is CASSPTVTSSGEQFF.

V is TRBV11-3 and J is TRBJ1-1; a weak D match, TRBD1 (6 bases). Per the germline V gene, CDR1 is SGHNT and CDR2 is YENEEA. There are 15 residues in the CDR3. Between the trimmed V and J ends, which lost 6 bases and 7 bases, there was a span of 21 bases. The CDR3 DNA follows: TGTGCCAGCAGAACCTCGGACGGGGGCGCAGGTGAAGCTTTCTTT. Its protein product is CASRTSDGGAGEAFF.

This chain uses TRBV18 with TRBJ1-1; perhaps TRBD1 as D (5 bases). Per germline, CDR1 KGHSH and CDR2 LQKENI. V lost 4 bases and J lost 3, with 15 bases in between. The CDR3 loop spans 15 amino acids. CDR3 loop: CASSRTGRVYTEAFF. The CDR3 nucleotides are TGTGCCAGCTCACGAACGGGACGGGTGTACACTGAAGCTTTCTTT.

The V gene is TRBV2, the J gene TRBJ1-6; D not resolved. V was shortened by 6 bases and J by 7 bases, with 13 bases between the two germline ends. The germline V gene has CDR1 SNHLY and CDR2 FYNNEI. This CDR3 spans 14 amino acids. This CDR3 reads CASSPSVRNSPLHF. The CDR3 DNA reads TGTGCCAGCAGCCCCTCGGTTAGGAATTCACCCCTCCACTTT.

This chain joins TRBV3-1 (or the pseudogene TRBV3-2) and TRBJ1-5; 10 bases map to TRBD1. Germline values: CDR1 LGHDT, CDR2 YNNKEL (reference sequence). The V and J ends lost 1 base and 5 bases, in that order; junction bases with no gene match: 8. The CDR3 sequence is 17 residues long. CDR3 in DNA: TGTGCCAGCAGCCAAGGAATGGGACAGGGGAGACATCAGCCCCAGCATTTT. Protein: CASSQGMGQGRHQPQHF.

The chain uses TRBV28 and TRBJ1-4; weak D call: TRBD1 (6 bases). Germline assignment: CDR1 MDHEN and CDR2 SYDVKM. V lost 7 bases and J lost 0, with 6 bases in between. The CDR3 runs to 13 residues. Here the CDR3 reads CASKGATNEKLFF. DNA for the CDR3: TGTGCCAGCAAGGGGGCAACTAATGAAAAACTGTTTTTT.

The rearrangement links TRBV7-2 to TRBJ2-1; D unresolved. The length of the CDR3 is 11 residues. CDR1 and CDR2 from the germline V gene are SGHTA and FQGNSA. Trimming removed 3 bases from V and 3 bases from J, with 0 bases in between. This CDR3 reads CASSFYNEQFF. The CDR3 coding sequence is TGTGCCAGCAGCTTCTACAATGAGCAGTTCTTC.

The chain joins TRBV7-2 to TRBJ2-1, with D perhaps TRBD1 or TRBD2 (5 bases each). Germline V gene sequence: CDR1 SGHTA, CDR2 FQGNSA. The germline V and J ends were trimmed by 3 bases and 12 bases, with 9 bases remaining between them. The CDR3 length is 11 residues. CDR3 sequence reads: CASSFRGTQFF. The CDR3 nucleotides are TGTGCCAGCAGCTTTCGGGGCACGCAGTTCTTC.

This chain joins TRBV7-9 and TRBJ2-5; D possibly matches TRBD1 or TRBD2 (5 bases each). CDR3 length equals 13 residues. Per germline, CDR1 SEHNR and CDR2 FQNEAQ (reference sequence). Trimming stripped 0 bases from V and 6 bases from J, with 8 bases between. The CDR3 DNA sequence: TGTGCCAGCAGCTTAGCAGGGGAGAAGACCCAGTACTTC. Protein: CASSLAGEKTQYF. The complete variable domain, with remaining parts taken from reference TRBV7-9 and TRBJ2-5, reads DTGVSQNPRHKITKRGQNVTFRCDPISEHNRLYWYRQTLGQGPEFLTYFQNEAQLEKSRLLSDRFSAERPKGSFSTLEIQRTEQGDSAMYLCASSLAGEKTQYFGPGTRLLVL.

The rearrangement uses TRBV10-3 and TRBJ1-1; TRBD1 agrees at 7 bases. The CDR3 length is 13 residues. Germline values: CDR1 ENHRY, CDR2 SYGVKD. Trimming removed 10 bases from V and 2 bases from J; junction bases left unmatched: 7. The CDR3 sequence is CATTQGVNTEAFF. The CDR3 DNA reads TGTGCCACGACTCAGGGGGTCAACACTGAAGCTTTCTTT.

The CDR3 loop is CASSLLAQETQYF. The CDR3 DNA is TGTGCCAGCAGCTTATTGGCCCAAGAGACCCAGTACTTC. The chain recombines TRBV7-3 with TRBJ2-5; D is uncertain. Per the germline V gene, CDR1 is SGHTA and CDR2 is FQGTGA. The CDR3 is 13 residues long. With 2 bases removed from V and 1 base from J, the gap between germline ends came to 5 bases.

The V call is TRBV28, the J call TRBJ1-2; D gene ambiguous. Germline V gene sequence: CDR1 MDHEN, CDR2 SYDVKM. The germline V and J ends were trimmed by 6 bases and 4 bases, with 12 bases remaining between them. This CDR3 comprises 13 residues. CDR3 nucleotide sequence: TGTGCCAGCAGGAGGGCCACCGTCTATGGCTACACCTTC. This encodes CASRRATVYGYTF.